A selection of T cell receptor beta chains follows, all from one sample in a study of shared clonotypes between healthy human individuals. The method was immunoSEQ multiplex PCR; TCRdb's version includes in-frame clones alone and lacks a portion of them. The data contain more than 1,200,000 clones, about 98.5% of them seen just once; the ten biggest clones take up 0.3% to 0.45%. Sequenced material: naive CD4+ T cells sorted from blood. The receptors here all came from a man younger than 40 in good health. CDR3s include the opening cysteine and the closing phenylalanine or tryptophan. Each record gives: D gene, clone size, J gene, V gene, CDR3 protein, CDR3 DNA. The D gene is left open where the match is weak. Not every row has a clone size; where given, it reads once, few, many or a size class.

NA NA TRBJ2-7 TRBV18 CASSPSGTPYYEQYF TGTGCCAGCTCACCGTCGGGGACACCGTACTACGAGCAGTACTTC
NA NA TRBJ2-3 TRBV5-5 CASSLVWPRRPTDTQYF TGTGCCAGCAGCTTGGTATGGCCCCGTCGTCCCACAGATACGCAGTATTTT
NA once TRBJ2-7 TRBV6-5 CASSYFGPGREQYF TGTGCCAGCAGTTACTTTGGGCCCGGACGCGAGCAGTACTTC
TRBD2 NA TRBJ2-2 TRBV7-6 CASSLVTRLAESTGELFF TGTGCCAGCAGCTTAGTGACCAGACTAGCGGAGAGCACCGGGGAGCTGTTTTTT
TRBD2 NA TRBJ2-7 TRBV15 CATSRALGLAGGNPYEQYF TGTGCCACCAGCAGGGCTTTAGGACTAGCGGGAGGGAACCCCTACGAGCAGTACTTC
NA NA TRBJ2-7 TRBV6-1 CASSEVYDITYEQYF TGTGCCAGCAGTGAAGTGTACGACATAACCTACGAGCAGTACTTC
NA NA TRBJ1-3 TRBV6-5 CASSYSNPGLRDTIYF TGTGCCAGCAGTTACTCGAACCCGGGCCTTCGGGACACCATATATTTT
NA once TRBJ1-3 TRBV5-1 CASSLQTSGNTIYF TGCGCCAGCAGCTTACAAACCTCTGGAAACACCATATATTTT
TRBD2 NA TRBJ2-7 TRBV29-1 CSVARTSRHYEQYF TGCAGCGTCGCCAGGACTAGCCGCCACTACGAGCAGTACTTC
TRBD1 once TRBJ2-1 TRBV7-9 CASSPTWTGEFF TGTGCCAGCAGCCCGACTTGGACAGGGGAATTCTTC
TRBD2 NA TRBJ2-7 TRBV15 CATSMPSGRSHSYEQYF TGTGCCACCAGCATGCCTAGCGGGAGATCCCACTCCTACGAGCAGTACTTC
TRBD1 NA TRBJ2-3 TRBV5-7 CASSNPAGTENTDTQYF TGTGCCAGCAGCAATCCCGCCGGGACAGAAAACACAGATACGCAGTATTTT
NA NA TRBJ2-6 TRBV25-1 CASTQGGSGANVLTF TGTGCCAGCACCCAAGGAGGATCTGGGGCCAACGTCCTGACTTTC
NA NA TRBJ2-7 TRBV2 CASSTRRGWDEQYF TGTGCCAGCAGTACGAGAAGGGGATGGGACGAGCAGTACTTC
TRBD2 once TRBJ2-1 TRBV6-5 CASSQLAGGYNEQFF TGTGCCAGCAGCCAGCTAGCGGGAGGGTACAATGAGCAGTTCTTC
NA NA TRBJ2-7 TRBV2 CASITRTGDEQYF TGTGCCAGCATCACACGAACCGGGGACGAGCAGTACTTC
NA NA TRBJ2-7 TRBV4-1 CASSRGQQPTSEQYF TGCGCCAGCAGCCGAGGACAACAGCCTACCTCCGAGCAGTACTTC
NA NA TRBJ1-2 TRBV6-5 CASSYSMGFYGYTF TGTGCCAGCAGTTACTCGATGGGATTCTATGGCTACACCTTC
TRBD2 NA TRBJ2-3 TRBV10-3 CAISETSGRAVTDTQYF TGTGCCATCAGTGAGACTAGCGGGAGGGCCGTCACAGATACGCAGTATTTT
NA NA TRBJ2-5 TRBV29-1 CSVEEQGQETQYF TGCAGCGTTGAAGAACAGGGACAAGAGACCCAGTACTTC
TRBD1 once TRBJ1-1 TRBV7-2 CASTLSWTGSTMNTEAFF TGTGCCAGCACTCTTTCCTGGACAGGTAGCACTATGAACACTGAAGCTTTCTTT
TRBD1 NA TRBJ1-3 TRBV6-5 CASSKTGGSGNTIYF TGTGCCAGCAGTAAGACAGGGGGTTCAGGAAACACCATATATTTT
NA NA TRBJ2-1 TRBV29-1 CSVGGTNYNEQFF TGCAGCGTTGGAGGGACAAACTACAATGAGCAGTTCTTC
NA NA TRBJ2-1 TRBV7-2 CASSLDRVNEQFF TGTGCCAGCAGCTTAGATAGGGTCAATGAGCAGTTCTTC
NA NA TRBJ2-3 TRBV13 CASSLVQSTDTQYF TGTGCCAGCAGCTTAGTTCAGAGCACAGATACGCAGTATTTT
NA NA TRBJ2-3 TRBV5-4 CASSFRRTDTQYF TGTGCCAGCAGCTTCCGGCGCACAGATACGCAGTATTTT
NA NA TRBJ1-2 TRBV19 CASSRTGTNYGYTF TGTGCCAGTAGCCGTACAGGGACAAACTATGGCTACACCTTC
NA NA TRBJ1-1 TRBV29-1 CSVEGLMTLRENTEAFF TGCAGCGTTGAAGGCCTTATGACACTCCGAGAGAACACTGAAGCTTTCTTT
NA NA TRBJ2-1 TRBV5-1 CASSPYLERLYNEQFF TGCGCCAGCAGTCCGTACCTAGAGAGACTCTACAATGAGCAGTTCTTC
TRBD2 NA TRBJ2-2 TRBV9 CASTVGLAEANTGELFF TGTGCCAGCACCGTGGGACTAGCCGAAGCGAACACCGGGGAGCTGTTTTTT
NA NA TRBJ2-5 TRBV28 CASNFRDAQETQYF TGTGCCAGCAATTTTCGGGATGCGCAAGAGACCCAGTACTTC
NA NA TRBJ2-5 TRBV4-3 CASSQEGVGATQYF TGCGCCAGCAGCCAAGAGGGAGTTGGGGCGACCCAGTACTTC
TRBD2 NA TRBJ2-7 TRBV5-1 CASSLSLTSGSNEQYF TGCGCCAGCAGCTTGTCGCTGACTAGCGGGAGCAACGAGCAGTACTTC
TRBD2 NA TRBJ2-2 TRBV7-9 CASSTGLAGAFANTGELFF TGTGCCAGCAGCACGGGACTAGCGGGAGCCTTCGCGAACACCGGGGAGCTGTTTTTT
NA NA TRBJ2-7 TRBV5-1 CASSPTAGTAYEQYF TGCGCCAGCAGCCCGACAGCAGGGACTGCCTACGAGCAGTACTTC
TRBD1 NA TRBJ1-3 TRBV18 CASSPMTGQGSNTIYF TGTGCCAGCTCACCCATGACGGGACAGGGGTCGAACACCATATATTTT
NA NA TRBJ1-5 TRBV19 CASSISEGGKPQHF TGTGCCAGTAGTATTAGTGAGGGAGGAAAGCCCCAGCATTTT
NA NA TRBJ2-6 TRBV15 CATNPDLTVWANVLTF TGTGCCACCAACCCGGACTTGACAGTCTGGGCCAACGTCCTGACTTTC
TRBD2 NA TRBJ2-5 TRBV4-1 CASSQEGLAGGPRETQYF TGCGCCAGCAGCCAAGAGGGGCTAGCGGGAGGGCCGAGGGAGACCCAGTACTTC
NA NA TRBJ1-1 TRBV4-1 CASSQVTVETEAFF TGCGCCAGCAGCCAAGTGACAGTAGAAACTGAAGCTTTCTTT
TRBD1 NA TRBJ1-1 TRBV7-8 CASSLAGGTGTAPAFF TGTGCCAGCAGCTTAGCGGGGGGGACAGGGACAGCCCCAGCTTTCTTT
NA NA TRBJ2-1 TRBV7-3 CASSDFSGSSYNEQFF TGTGCCAGCAGCGACTTTAGCGGTAGCTCCTACAATGAGCAGTTCTTC
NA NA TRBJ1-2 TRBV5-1 CASSLVWGRENYGYTF TGCGCCAGCAGCTTGGTTTGGGGGCGCGAAAACTATGGCTACACCTTC
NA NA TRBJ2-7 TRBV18 CASSPFSGLTTYEQYF TGTGCCAGCTCACCATTCTCAGGGCTGACGACCTACGAGCAGTACTTC
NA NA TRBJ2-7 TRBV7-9 CASSWGDGTYEQYF TGTGCCAGCAGCTGGGGGGACGGAACCTACGAGCAGTACTTC
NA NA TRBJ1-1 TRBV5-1 CASSPAVGATEAFF TGCGCCAGCAGCCCTGCCGTGGGGGCCACTGAAGCTTTCTTT
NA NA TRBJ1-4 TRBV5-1 CASSWKWNEEKLFF TGCGCCAGCAGCTGGAAGTGGAATGAGGAAAAACTGTTTTTT
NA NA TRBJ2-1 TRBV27 CASRPRGAHSLSSYNEQFF TGTGCCAGCAGGCCTAGAGGAGCCCACTCATTAAGCTCCTACAATGAGCAGTTCTTC
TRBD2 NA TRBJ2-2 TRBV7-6 CASSLLLAGGPGNTGELFF TGTGCCAGCAGCTTACTACTAGCGGGAGGGCCTGGGAACACCGGGGAGCTGTTTTTT
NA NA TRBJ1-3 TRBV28 CASSLTRALIGNTIYF TGTGCCAGCAGTTTGACCAGAGCTCTGATTGGAAACACCATATATTTT
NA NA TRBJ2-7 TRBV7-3 CASKFVLASYEQYF TGTGCCAGCAAGTTCGTCCTAGCGAGCTACGAGCAGTACTTC